The 10 T cell receptor beta chains reported below all come from one sample, sequenced in a study of T cells in Graves' hyperthyroidism and ophthalmopathy. Amplification of TCR beta CDR3 regions used RNA as the template. TCR CDR3 regions were first amplified by RT-PCR with HTBI primers. TCRdb reprocessed the multiplex PCR reads via MiXCR and lists one record per CDR3 protein. The repertoire holds some 560,000 distinct CDR3 sequences, with 14% as singletons. The sample consisted of blood. These receptors were taken from a woman in her thirties or forties with Graves' hyperthyroidism.

Ten or more counts support this clonotype. The chain is built from TRBV12-3 or TRBV12-4 and TRBJ1-2; D is undetermined. Deletions cut 3 bases from V and 3 bases from J, with 11 bases between. This CDR3 is built from 14 residues. This chain's CDR3 is CASSFAAGDYGYTF. CDR3 bases: TGTGCCAGCAGTTTTGCAGCTGGGGACTATGGCTACACCTTC.

J is TRBJ2-5 and V is TRBV7-9; D may correspond to TRBD1 or TRBD2 (5 bases each). The CDR3 spans 16 residues. Deletions cut 5 bases from V and 5 bases from J, with 21 bases between. CDR1 is SEHNR, CDR2 FQNEAQ, per germline (reference sequence). The CDR3 coding sequence is TGTGCCAGCAGCCATTACCAAGGCAGGGACGTGGAGACCCAGTACTTC. It translates to CASSHYQGRDVETQYF.

A few counts support this clonotype. The CDR3 DNA sequence: TGCGCCAGCAGTGAAAGTTTGGGAGCCTATGGCTACACCTTC. It codes for CASSESLGAYGYTF. The genes are TRBV10-2 and TRBJ1-2; unclear D gene. CDR1 and CDR2 (germline): WSHSY, SAAADI. The length of the CDR3 is 14 residues. The ends were cut back, 3 bases at V and 4 bases at J, with 12 bases in the middle.

This clonotype appeared many times. V gene TRBV7-2 combines with J gene TRBJ2-3; tentatively, D is TRBD2 (5 bases). CDR3 size: 11 residues. Trimming left V 4 bases short and J 10 bases short, with 9 bases between. Germline values: CDR1 SGHTA, CDR2 FQGNSA. CDR3 residues: CASSSTRAQYF. The DNA of the CDR3 is TGTGCCAGCAGCTCCACGAGGGCGCAGTATTTT.

This clonotype was counted at least ten times. The DNA of the CDR3 is TGCAGCGTTGACAAACCGAGGACTAGCGGCTACAATGAGCAGTTCTTC. Translating it yields CSVDKPRTSGYNEQFF. The V gene is TRBV29-1, the J gene TRBJ2-1, with 10 bases aligning to TRBD2. Germline V gives CDR1 SQVTM, CDR2 ANQGSEA. The CDR3 has 16 amino acids. J lost 3 bases, V lost 3 bases, and 8 bases had no gene match.

This clonotype has more than one count but fewer than ten. This chain connects TRBV27 to TRBJ1-2; unclear D gene. Germline-derived CDR1 and CDR2 are MNHEY and SMNVEV (reference sequence). The CDR3 totals 15 residues. V was clipped by 2 bases and J by 7 bases, with 17 bases between them. CDR3 in DNA: TGTGCCAGCAGTTTAAAACTGGCGGGAGTGGGTGGCTACACCTTC. This sequence encodes CASSLKLAGVGGYTF.

In its sample, this clonotype was seen many times. V and J are TRBV28 and TRBJ2-7, with 8 positions matching TRBD2. The junction had 5 bases not matched to a gene; V was cut back by 4 bases and J by 0 bases. Germline values: CDR1 MDHEN, CDR2 SYDVKM. This CDR3 spans 15 amino acids. The CDR3 loop reads CASSYERGTSYEQYF. CDR3 DNA: TGTGCCAGCAGTTACGAGCGGGGGACCTCCTACGAGCAGTACTTC.

This clonotype was detected many times. The chain joins TRBV20-1 to TRBJ1-1, with D unclear. Trimming removed 0 bases from V and 1 base from J, with 9 bases in between. The germline V gene has CDR1 DFQATT and CDR2 SNEGSKA (reference sequence). The CDR3 loop spans 14 amino acids. CDR3 in amino acids: CSARDLGRNTEAFF. CDR3 DNA sequence: TGCAGTGCTAGAGATCTCGGGCGGAACACTGAAGCTTTCTTT.

V usage is TRBV18 and J usage is TRBJ1-2; D gene uncertain. CDR1 and CDR2 (germline): KGHSH, LQKENI. V shed 3 bases and J shed 0 bases, with 11 bases lying between them. This CDR3 contains 15 residues. The CDR3 region is CASSPDQSANYGYTF. Written as DNA, the CDR3 is TGTGCCAGCTCACCGGACCAGTCAGCTAACTATGGCTACACCTTC.

J is TRBJ1-2 and V is TRBV27; weak D call: TRBD1 (5 bases). Per germline, CDR1 MNHEY and CDR2 SMNVEV (reference sequence). This CDR3 is 15 amino acids long. V shed 5 bases and J shed 2 bases, with 15 bases lying between them. CDR3 loop: CASSSLQGFNYGYTF. CDR3 DNA: TGTGCCAGCAGTAGCCTCCAGGGTTTCAACTATGGCTACACCTTC.